This passage covers 21 T cell receptor beta chains from one sample sequenced in a study of blood T cells in healthy people across ages. Using a J-beta primer mix together with a sample-barcoded 5' primer, a second PCR was run for roughly 7 to 12 cycles. TCRdb called the 5' RACE reads again in MiXCR, with one record for every CDR3 protein. There are approximately 800,000 distinct CDR3 sequences in the sample; roughly 50% occur only once, and roughly 25% lies in the top ten. Input material: blood. Receptor source: a man aged 35-49 years in good health.

This rearrangement joins TRBV6-5 to TRBJ1-4, with 7 nucleotides matching TRBD1. V was pared by 8 bases and J by 6 bases, with 9 bases of the junction left unmatched. Germline CDR1 is MNHEY and CDR2 is SVGAGI. This CDR3 spans 14 amino acids. The CDR3 loop reads CASSWTGGYEKLFF. The DNA of the CDR3 is TGTGCCAGCTCCTGGACAGGAGGATATGAAAAACTGTTTTTT.

The chain uses TRBV20-1 and TRBJ2-7; TRBD1 aligns across 9 bases. Trimming cost V 1 base and J 5 bases; bases outside gene matches: 9. The CDR3 runs to 15 residues. CDR1 and CDR2 from the germline V gene are DFQATT and SNEGSKA (reference sequence). The CDR3 DNA sequence: TGCAGTGCTAGAGTCGGACAGGGGTCGTTCCACGAGCAGTACTTC. Its protein is CSARVGQGSFHEQYF.

This chain links TRBV11-1 with TRBJ2-1; D may be TRBD2 (6 bases). V gave up 5 bases and J gave up 4 bases, with 9 bases separating them. CDR1 is SGHAT and CDR2 is FQDESV in the germline V gene (reference sequence). The CDR3 contains 13 residues. CDR3 sequence reads: CASSVGGYNEQFF. The CDR3 DNA follows: TGTGCCAGCAGCGTAGGAGGGTACAATGAGCAGTTCTTC.

The genes are TRBV4-1 and TRBJ2-1; D may correspond to TRBD1 or TRBD2 (5 bases each). CDR1 MGHRA and CDR2 YSYEKL come from the germline V gene. Trimming pared 3 bases from V and 9 bases from J, leaving 15 bases between. The CDR3 runs 14 residues. The CDR3 DNA follows: TGCGCCAGCAGCCACGCACACGGGACGGTTGAGCAGTTCTTC. It specifies CASSHAHGTVEQFF.

The genes are TRBV6-2 or TRBV6-3 and TRBJ2-1, with 7 bases identical to TRBD1. The CDR3 has 14 amino acids. The V segment lost 8 bases and the J segment 3 bases; nucleotides outside the gene matches: 7. The germline gives CDR1 MNHEY, CDR2 SVGEGT. The DNA for the CDR3 is TGTGCCAGCGGTAGACAGGGTTTCTACAATGAGCAGTTCTTC. It is translated as CASGRQGFYNEQFF.

V usage is TRBV6-4 and J usage is TRBJ2-5; D not certain. Deletions cut 5 bases from V and 3 bases from J, with 7 bases between. The CDR3 is 12 amino acids. CDR1 is MRHNA and CDR2 is SNTAGT in the germline V gene. The CDR3 protein is CASSHSKETQYF. CDR3 coding DNA: TGTGCCAGCAGTCACAGTAAAGAGACCCAGTACTTC.

V and J are TRBV19 and TRBJ1-5, with D possibly matching TRBD1 (5 bases). V lost 7 bases, J lost 2 bases, and 12 bases lay in between. The length of the CDR3 is 14 residues. CDR1 is LNHDA, CDR2 SQIVND, per germline (reference sequence). CDR3 in DNA: TGTGCCAGTAACATTCAGGGTGGCAATCAGCCCCAGCATTTT. Protein: CASNIQGGNQPQHF.

This chain uses TRBV7-2 with TRBJ2-3, with 9 bases matching TRBD1. The length of the CDR3 is 20 residues. In germline, CDR1 is SGHTA, CDR2 FQGNSA. The V and J ends lost 1 base and 0 bases, in that order; junction bases with no gene match: 14. CDR3 residues: CASSLVDGTGYWGSTDTQYF. DNA for the CDR3: TGTGCCAGCAGCTTAGTGGACGGGACAGGGTATTGGGGTAGCACAGATACGCAGTATTTT.

The chain links TRBV21-1 to TRBJ2-1; TRBD2 is the table's D call and was not checked against the DNA. TRBV21-1 is a pseudogene locus. The CDR3 is 17 residues long. The CDR3 DNA sequence: TGTGCCAGCAGCAGAAAGGGGAGCGGGAGAGAGGCCTATGAGCAGTTCTTC. This encodes CASSRKGSGREAYEQFF.

The V gene is TRBV12-3 or TRBV12-4, the J gene TRBJ2-1, with D tentatively TRBD1 (6 bases). Between the trimmed V and J ends, which lost 3 bases and 9 bases, there was a span of 18 bases. This CDR3 comprises 15 residues. CDR3 nucleotides: TGTGCCAGCAGTTTCGGGGACATCGCGGGCGGTGAGCAGTTCTTC. Its translation: CASSFGDIAGGEQFF.

V and J are TRBV18 and TRBJ2-7; D is perhaps TRBD1 (5 bases). CDR1 and CDR2 (germline): KGHSH, LQKENI. The CDR3 runs to 14 residues. Trimming stripped 6 bases from V and 6 bases from J, with 18 bases between. The DNA for the CDR3 is TGTGCCAGCTCCCCTAAGGACGGACAAGGCGAGCAGTACTTC. Translating gives CASSPKDGQGEQYF.

The chain uses TRBV10-2 and TRBJ2-7, with D perhaps TRBD1 (5 bases). V was cut by 4 bases and J by 6 bases, with 10 bases left in between. The CDR3 has 12 residues. Germline CDR1 is WSHSY and CDR2 is SAAADI. The CDR3 nucleotides read TGCGCCAGCAGTGTTAAGGGGCTCGAGCAGTACTTC. Amino acid sequence: CASSVKGLEQYF.

The gene calls are TRBV18 and TRBJ2-4; 8 bases are shared with TRBD1. The CDR3 length is 17 residues. Germline V gene data show CDR1 as KGHSH and CDR2 as LQKENI. The trim removed 3 bases at V and 0 bases at J, leaving 7 bases unmatched. In DNA, the CDR3 is TGTGCCAGCTCACCGGACAGGGAATCTCTAGCCAAAAACATTCAGTACTTC. It yields the protein CASSPDRESLAKNIQYF.

This clonotype was seen more than once but under ten times. This CDR3 is CATSTQRRAAAYQPQHF. The CDR3 coding sequence is TGTGCCACCAGTACGCAAAGGAGGGCCGCGGCATACCAGCCCCAGCATTTT. The chain is built from TRBV24-1 and TRBJ1-5, with unresolved D. This CDR3 contains 17 residues. Trimming cost V 6 bases and J 7 bases, with 24 bases left between them. CDR1 is KGHDR and CDR2 is SFDVKD in the germline V gene.

The V gene is TRBV20-1, the J gene TRBJ2-2; TRBD2 aligns across 7 bases. CDR3 size: 14 residues. Germline assignment: CDR1 DFQATT and CDR2 SNEGSKA (reference sequence). After removal of 5 bases from V and 4 bases from J, the junction contained 7 bases not matched to a gene. In DNA, the CDR3 is TGCAGTGCTCAAAGGCGGGAGTCCACCGGGGAGCTGTTTTTT. It translates to CSAQRRESTGELFF.

The J gene is TRBJ1-5, the V gene TRBV4-2, with D possibly being TRBD1 (6 bases). The CDR3 is 16 amino acids. Trimming cost V 0 bases and J 6 bases, with 15 bases left between them. From germline, CDR1 is LGHNA and CDR2 YNFKEQ. For the CDR3, the DNA is TGTGCCAGCAGCCAAGATCCCGGGGGCGCCGGTCAGCCCCAGCATTTT. This translates into CASSQDPGGAGQPQHF.

V is TRBV7-2 and J is TRBJ1-2, with D possibly TRBD1 on 5 matching bases. V lost 5 bases and J 6 bases, leaving 13 bases between the germline ends. The CDR3 spans 13 residues. Germline V CDR1 and CDR2: SGHTA, FQGNSA. CDR3 in amino acids: CASSPRARDGYTF. As DNA, the CDR3 is TGTGCCAGCAGCCCCCGGGCCAGGGATGGCTACACCTTC.

As for this clonotype: One junction end does not reproduce the germline sequence, and a read error may be involved. The rearrangement uses TRBV12-3 or TRBV12-4 and TRBJ1-5; D remains ambiguous. The CDR3 contains 16 residues. The CDR3 DNA follows: TGTGCCAGCAGTCCCCATATATTAGGCGGCAATCAGCCCCGGCATTTT. It codes for CASSPHILGGNQPRHF.

The V and J genes are TRBV29-1 and TRBJ1-2, with 8 bases lining up with TRBD1. V lost 4 bases to trimming and J lost 7 bases; unmatched junction nucleotides: 8. CDR3 length: 13 amino acids. The germline V gene encodes CDR1 SQVTM and CDR2 ANQGSEA. The CDR3 sequence: CSVGPDRAGGYTF. The DNA for the CDR3 is TGCAGCGTTGGCCCGGACAGGGCCGGTGGCTACACCTTC.

The chain couples TRBV18 to TRBJ1-2; D is possibly TRBD1 (6 bases). Trimming removed 0 bases from V and 4 bases from J, with 15 bases in between. This CDR3 has 16 amino acids. CDR1 is KGHSH, CDR2 LQKENI, per germline. The CDR3 loop is CASSPPRAGQIYGYTF. The CDR3, as DNA: TGTGCCAGCTCACCACCGAGGGCAGGACAGATCTATGGCTACACCTTC.

The V and J genes are TRBV24-1 and TRBJ2-1, with 15 bases lining up with TRBD2. CDR1 and CDR2 (germline): KGHDR, SFDVKD. CDR3 length: 22 residues. V was pared by 3 bases and J by 0 bases, with 14 bases of the junction left unmatched. The CDR3 is CATSDVGTSGRRLPISYNEQFF. The CDR3 DNA follows: TGTGCCACCAGTGATGTCGGGACTAGCGGGAGGCGACTCCCCATCTCCTACAATGAGCAGTTCTTC.